The clone carrying this TCR beta chain was counted at least ten times. Its antigen is still unknown. Over 190 million TCR-beta sequences (from 15-18 subjects) were yielded by each sequencing run. TCRdb passed the 5' RACE reads through MiXCR, listing each CDR3 protein once. The top ten clones hold more than 4.5% of a sample with 65,000 to 90,000 distinct CDR3 sequences, around 3% of them seen once. The data were taken from a study of neurological immune-mediated disorders. Study-wide results and caveats: HTLV-1-associated myelopathy had the most TCR clonal expansion, whereas multiple sclerosis had the least (lower than in healthy controls).

This CDR3 is built from 13 residues. Trimming cost V 6 bases and J 7 bases, with 10 bases left between them. The sequence was obtained from a woman between 45 and 65 years old with multiple sclerosis. This chain links TRBV12-3 or TRBV12-4 with TRBJ1-6, with D possibly matching TRBD1 (6 bases). Sequencing was performed on PBMCs. As DNA, the CDR3 is TGTGCCAGCAGCCAAACAGGGAATTCACCCCTCCACTTT. As protein: CASSQTGNSPLHF.